This T cell receptor beta chain comes out of a study of T cell responses to AZD1222 COVID-19 vaccine. General study points: In all cases, repertoires were sampled only after the peak T cell response.

Only one count was recorded for this clone. Its specificity is not known. The CDR3 runs 12 residues. Germline V gene data show CDR1 as MNHEY and CDR2 as SVGAGI. V was clipped by 8 bases and J by 4 bases, with 9 bases between them. Profiling relied on immunoSEQ multiplex PCR, and the TCRdb table lists in-frame clones only, not all of them. The data show over 100,000 clones, 70% to 90% seen once. This TCR was sampled from an adult in good health. The sequenced sample was peripheral blood, obtained on day 0 of AZD1222 vaccination. The rearrangement links TRBV6-5 to TRBJ1-5; no firm D call. The CDR3 bases are TGTGCCAGCGGAACTTCAAATCAGCCCCAGCATTTT. Residues: CASGTSNQPQHF.